This is a list of T cell receptor beta chains from one sample in a study of control samples from healthy donors and cancer patients. Measured with immunoSEQ multiplex PCR; TCRdb has only the in-frame clones, and not every one. The sample holds 60,000 to 70,000 clones, 70% to 90% seen once. The specimen sequenced was blood. The origin of the receptors is a man in his forties in good health. Each CDR3 is given with its conserved first and last residue. Fields, in order: clone size, J gene, D gene, V gene, CDR3 protein, CDR3 DNA. A D gene is named only where the DNA matches it firmly. Some rows mark clone size as missing; the rest say once, few, many or name a class of expanded clone.

- TRBJ2-7 - TRBV5-6 CASTQGSSYEQYF TGTGCCAGCACCCAGGGGAGCTCCTACGAGCAGTACTTC
- TRBJ2-3 TRBD2 TRBV3-1/TRBV3-2 CASSHISGGITDTQYF TGTGCCAGCAGCCACATAAGCGGGGGGATCACAGATACGCAGTATTTT
- TRBJ1-5 - TRBV4-1 CASSRVAGLSNQPQHF TGCGCCAGCAGCCGTGTGGCAGGGCTTAGCAATCAGCCCCAGCATTTT
- TRBJ1-2 - TRBV19 CASIDRTNYGYTF TGTGCCAGTATAGACAGGACGAACTATGGCTACACCTTC
few TRBJ1-2 - TRBV2 CASSRMYGYTF TGTGCCAGCAGTCGGATGTATGGCTACACCTTC
- TRBJ1-1 TRBD1 TRBV28 CASSSPGQGDTEAFF TGTGCCAGCAGTTCACCGGGACAGGGAGATACTGAAGCTTTCTTT
- TRBJ2-1 - TRBV4-1 CASSQTPDGDYGPNNEQFF TGCGCCAGCAGCCAGACCCCGGACGGCGACTACGGACCAAACAATGAGCAGTTCTTC
- TRBJ2-2 TRBD2 TRBV7-9 CASSSRGVAGVGTGELFF TGTGCCAGCAGCTCCCGGGGGGTAGCGGGAGTCGGTACCGGGGAGCTGTTTTTT
- TRBJ2-3 TRBD2 TRBV5-1 CASSLGLAVNTDTQYF TGCGCCAGCAGCTTGGGCCTAGCGGTCAACACAGATACGCAGTATTTT
- TRBJ1-2 - TRBV10-3 CAIKEAGRGVDYGYTF TGTGCCATCAAGGAAGCAGGGAGGGGAGTTGACTATGGCTACACCTTC
few TRBJ1-5 - TRBV19 CASSMEGHNQPQHF TGTGCCAGTAGTATGGAGGGTCACAATCAGCCCCAGCATTTT
- TRBJ2-2 - TRBV6-4 CASSVQFNTGELFF TGTGCCAGCAGTGTACAGTTCAACACCGGGGAGCTGTTTTTT
few TRBJ2-7 - TRBV11-3 CASSSGSYEQYF TGTGCCAGCAGCTCGGGCTCCTACGAGCAGTACTTC
- TRBJ1-3 TRBD1 TRBV7-2 CASSLAGTGTLGGNTIYF TGTGCCAGCAGCTTAGCTGGGACAGGGACCCTCGGTGGAAACACCATATATTTT
- TRBJ1-4 - TRBV6-5 CASSYGTNGEKLFF TGTGCCAGCAGTTACGGGACAAATGGGGAAAAACTGTTTTTT
- TRBJ2-7 - TRBV5-4 CASSTQVSDSYEQYF TGTGCCAGCAGCACTCAGGTGTCGGACTCCTACGAGCAGTACTTC
- TRBJ1-5 - TRBV28 CASSLRLYSNQPQHF TGTGCCAGCAGTTTAAGACTGTATAGCAATCAGCCCCAGCATTTT
- TRBJ2-3 - TRBV5-6 CASSPGYRDSGYTQYF TGTGCCAGCAGCCCCGGATACAGGGACTCAGGGTATACGCAGTATTTT
- TRBJ1-1 - TRBV27 CASSLTWNTEAFF TGTGCCAGCAGTTTAACATGGAACACTGAAGCTTTCTTT
- TRBJ1-4 - TRBV6-5 CASRADGGREKLFF TGTGCCAGCAGAGCGGACGGGGGGAGAGAAAAACTGTTTTTT
- TRBJ2-5 - TRBV7-6 CASSLASLGGLETQYF TGTGCCAGCAGCTTAGCGTCTCTCGGGGGCCTGGAGACCCAGTACTTC
- TRBJ2-1 TRBD2 TRBV6-2/TRBV6-3 CASSYLGGSYNEQFF TGTGCCAGCAGTTACTTGGGGGGGTCCTACAATGAGCAGTTCTTC
- TRBJ2-5 TRBD2 TRBV7-2 CASSFLASGRGGETQYF TGTGCCAGCAGCTTCTTAGCTAGCGGGAGGGGTGGAGAGACCCAGTACTTC
- TRBJ2-7 - TRBV6-5 CASSYMNEQYF TGTGCCAGCAGTTATATGAACGAGCAGTACTTC
- TRBJ2-4 - TRBV7-2 CASSLGTGFQNIQYF TGTGCCAGCAGCTTAGGAACAGGGTTCCAAAACATTCAGTACTTC
- TRBJ2-1 TRBD2 TRBV7-6 CASSFAGTSGGASYNEQFF TGTGCCAGCAGCTTCGCCGGGACTAGCGGGGGGGCCTCCTACAATGAGCAGTTCTTC
- TRBJ2-7 - TRBV15 CATSRDQGSNEQYF TGTGCCACCAGCAGAGATCAGGGCAGCAACGAGCAGTACTTC
- TRBJ1-3 - TRBV2 CASRAQGGSGNTIYF TGTGCCAGCAGGGCCCAAGGCGGCTCTGGAAACACCATATATTTT
- TRBJ1-1 TRBD1 TRBV29-1 CSVTDRVSEAFF TGCAGCGTAACCGACAGGGTTTCTGAAGCTTTCTTT
- TRBJ1-5 - TRBV27 CASSVAGFSNQPQHF TGTGCCAGCAGTGTGGCAGGTTTTAGCAATCAGCCCCAGCATTTT
- TRBJ1-1 - TRBV12-5 CASGPPRGLNTEAFF TGTGCTAGTGGTCCCCCTCGGGGGCTAAACACTGAAGCTTTCTTT
- TRBJ2-3 - TRBV6-5 CASMRRSRGNTQYF TGTGCCAGCATGCGGCGAAGCCGTGGGAATACGCAGTATTTT
- TRBJ2-7 - TRBV19 CASSSGASYEQYF TGTGCCAGTAGTTCAGGGGCCTCCTACGAGCAGTACTTC
- TRBJ1-2 - TRBV27 CASSLTWDRPNYGYTF TGTGCCAGCAGTTTAACCTGGGACCGACCTAACTATGGCTACACCTTC
- TRBJ2-5 - TRBV11-3 CASSLRDYQETQYF TGTGCCAGCAGCTTACGGGACTACCAAGAGACCCAGTACTTC
- TRBJ1-1 - TRBV5-1 CASSLDGQGNTEAFF TGCGCCAGCAGCTTGGATGGGCAGGGCAACACTGAAGCTTTCTTT
- TRBJ1-3 - TRBV19 CASGGEFSSGNTIYF TGTGCCAGCGGGGGTGAGTTCTCCTCTGGAAACACCATATATTTT
- TRBJ2-7 TRBD1 TRBV5-5 CASSPGQGVYEQYF TGTGCCAGCAGCCCGGGACAGGGGGTCTACGAGCAGTACTTC
- TRBJ2-2 TRBD2 TRBV4-3 CASSLERGLGTGELFF TGCGCCAGCAGCTTAGAGCGGGGGCTTGGGACCGGGGAGCTGTTTTTT
few TRBJ1-4 TRBD1 TRBV6-6 CASSLGRQGTEKLFF TGTGCCAGCAGTTTGGGCCGACAGGGAACAGAAAAACTGTTTTTT
- TRBJ1-2 - TRBV29-1 CSVGQLLNYGYTF TGCAGCGTGGGACAACTCCTCAACTATGGCTACACCTTC
- TRBJ2-4 - TRBV14 CASSQEYGVRAKNIQYF TGTGCCAGCAGCCAAGAATACGGGGTCCGTGCCAAAAACATTCAGTACTTC
- TRBJ1-1 TRBD1 TRBV18 CASSLLGTGENTEAFF TGTGCCAGCTCATTGCTCGGGACAGGAGAAAACACTGAAGCTTTCTTT
- TRBJ2-2 - TRBV7-9 CASSAGRTGELFF TGTGCCAGCAGCGCCGGGAGAACCGGGGAGCTGTTTTTT